The 32 T cell receptor beta chains presented below share a single source sample, sequenced in a study of cytomegalovirus exposure and HLA in healthy donors. With 60 Vbeta and 13 Jbeta primers, the PCR was carried out. This table comes from immunoSEQ multiplex PCR, and its TCRdb copy is limited to in-frame clones, with some not included. The listing records around 76,000 clones. Sequenced: PBMCs. The receptors shown here come from a woman aged 60 to 75 in good health and CMV-seronegative.

The V gene is TRBV6-5, the J gene TRBJ1-5, with TRBD1 matching over 8 bases. The V and J ends lost 5 bases and 9 bases, in that order; junction bases with no gene match: 3. The V gene's germline CDR1 is MNHEY and CDR2 SVGAGI. The CDR3 covers 12 residues. CDR3 amino acids: CASSLQGGPQHF. CDR3 coding DNA: TGTGCCAGCAGTCTACAGGGGGGGCCCCAGCATTTT.

The genes are TRBV7-9 and TRBJ2-1; 8 bases are shared with TRBD2. V dropped 9 bases and J dropped 6; count of bases not matched to a gene: 7. Per the germline V gene, CDR1 is SEHNR and CDR2 is FQNEAQ (reference sequence). This CDR3 spans 13 amino acids. The CDR3 sequence is CASAGLVTNEQFF. The CDR3 coding sequence is TGTGCCAGTGCGGGACTAGTGACCAATGAGCAGTTCTTC.

The chain links TRBV9 to TRBJ1-1, with D maybe TRBD1 (6 bases). CDR1 and CDR2 (germline): SGDLS, YYNGEE. CDR3 length: 15 residues. Trimming stripped 3 bases from V and 1 base from J, with 13 bases between. CDR3 in amino acids: CASSGGSTGNTEAFF. The CDR3 DNA sequence: TGTGCCAGCAGCGGCGGCTCGACAGGGAACACTGAAGCTTTCTTT.

The V gene is TRBV6-5, the J gene TRBJ2-2; tentative D call: TRBD1 (5 bases). The CDR3 sequence is 15 residues long. Germline V gene data show CDR1 as MNHEY and CDR2 as SVGAGI. V lost 5 bases, J lost 1 base, and 11 bases lay in between. Written as DNA, the CDR3 is TGTGCCAGCAGTCGCGGACACTGGAACACCGGGGAGCTGTTTTTT. Translation gives CASSRGHWNTGELFF.

V is TRBV5-1 and J is TRBJ1-1; D call uncertain. The CDR3 is 12 residues long. Trimming pared 0 bases from V and 7 bases from J, leaving 7 bases between. CDR1 and CDR2 from the germline V gene are SGHRS and YFSETQ. The CDR3 spells CASSLDGFEAFF. The CDR3 bases are TGCGCCAGCAGCTTGGACGGGTTTGAAGCTTTCTTT.

The J gene is TRBJ2-7, the V gene TRBV6-5; tentatively, D is TRBD2 (7 bases). The CDR3 covers 13 residues. Germline V lookup: CDR1 MNHEY, CDR2 SVGAGI. V lost 6 bases to trimming and J lost 9 bases, with 18 bases between them. Written as DNA, the CDR3 is TGTGCCAGCAGCACCCCCGGGGGGCCTTGGCAGTACTTC. Protein sequence: CASSTPGGPWQYF.

The V and J genes are TRBV27 and TRBJ2-3, with a weak D call TRBD1 (6 bases). Trimming pared 4 bases from V and 4 bases from J, leaving 12 bases between. Germline V lookup: CDR1 MNHEY, CDR2 SMNVEV (reference sequence). This CDR3 contains 14 residues. CDR3 in amino acids: CASSSVDRADTQYF. The CDR3 DNA reads TGTGCCAGCAGTTCCGTGGACAGAGCAGATACGCAGTATTTT.

On this clone: The sample contains more than one DNA sequence encoding this CDR3. The CDR3 nucleotides are TGTGCCAGCAGCTCGACTATAGCGGGAGGGTACCACGAGCAGTACTTC. Its protein product is CASSSTIAGGYHEQYF. The chain recombines TRBV7-2 with TRBJ2-7; TRBD2 agrees at 11 bases. CDR3 length equals 16 residues. Trimming at V came to 4 bases and at J to 5 bases, leaving 10 bases not matched to a gene. Germline-derived CDR1 and CDR2 are SGHTA and FQGNSA.

Notes on this clone: Germline is not matched at one junction end, which may reflect a read error. CDR3 sequence: CASSQGLAGAKTGELFF. The CDR3 DNA sequence: TGTGCCAGCAGCCAAGGCCTAGCGGGAGCGAAAACCGGGGAGCTGTTTTTT. The chain is built from TRBV4-2 and TRBJ2-2, with 10 positions matching TRBD2. Germline-derived CDR1 and CDR2 are LGHNA and YNFKEQ. The CDR3 consists of 17 residues.

The chain has TRBV7-9 and TRBJ1-2; perhaps TRBD1 as D (5 bases). Trimming removed 1 base from V and 4 bases from J, with 10 bases in between. Germline-derived CDR1 and CDR2 are SEHNR and FQNEAQ (reference sequence). This CDR3 contains 14 residues. CDR3 sequence: CASSLDPGIYGYTF. In DNA form, the CDR3 reads TGTGCCAGCAGCTTAGATCCAGGGATCTATGGCTACACCTTC. The full variable domain, in which reference TRBV7-9 and TRBJ1-2 provide the parts outside the CDR3, is DTGVSQNPRHKITKRGQNVTFRCDPISEHNRLYWYRQTLGQGPEFLTYFQNEAQLEKSRLLSDRFSAERPKGSFSTLEIQRTEQGDSAMYLCASSLDPGIYGYTFGSGTRLTVV.

As DNA, the CDR3 is TGTGCCAGTAGAGAGGAAGGGAGGGCGTCCTACAATGAGCAGTTCTTC. Its protein is CASREEGRASYNEQFF. V gene TRBV19 combines with J gene TRBJ2-1; 7 bases line up with TRBD2. The CDR3 covers 16 residues. Germline assignment: CDR1 LNHDA and CDR2 SQIVND (reference sequence). V shed 6 bases, J shed 1 base, and the junction held 9 bases outside the gene matches.

The chain links TRBV9 to TRBJ2-7; D gene ambiguous. From germline, CDR1 is SGDLS and CDR2 YYNGEE. Trimming removed 4 bases from V and 0 bases from J, with 14 bases in between. This CDR3 is built from 15 residues. The CDR3 spells CASSPTDWHSYEQYF. CDR3 DNA: TGTGCCAGCAGCCCTACCGACTGGCACTCCTACGAGCAGTACTTC.

The chain recombines TRBV20-1 with TRBJ1-2; possibly TRBD1 for D (5 bases). The CDR3 totals 11 residues. Germline CDR1 reads DFQATT; CDR2 reads SNEGSKA (reference sequence). The V end was cut by 8 bases, the J end by 3 bases, with 10 bases between. The CDR3 loop is CSRDRDYGYTF. CDR3 bases: TGCAGTCGTGACAGAGACTATGGCTACACCTTC.

Worth noting for this clone: Different DNA sequences within this sample yield the same CDR3. The chain carries TRBV7-2 and TRBJ2-3, with a weak D call TRBD1 (5 bases). The germline V gene has CDR1 SGHTA and CDR2 FQGNSA. The CDR3 has 17 amino acids. The ends were cut back, 5 bases at V and 1 base at J, with 19 bases in the middle. DNA for the CDR3: TGTGCCAGCAGCCGCCGGGTTCAGGGTAGGGGCACAGATACGCAGTATTTT. It encodes CASSRRVQGRGTDTQYF.

V and J are TRBV4-2 and TRBJ2-1; TRBD2 matches 9 bases. The CDR3 covers 18 residues. The J segment lost 2 bases and the V segment lost 6 bases, leaving 14 bases of the junction unmatched. Germline V gene data show CDR1 as LGHNA and CDR2 as YNFKEQ. The CDR3 reads CASRLGLAGSEPYNEQFF. DNA for the CDR3: TGTGCCAGCAGGCTGGGGCTAGCGGGATCGGAACCCTACAATGAGCAGTTCTTC.

The J gene is TRBJ2-1, the V gene TRBV10-3; 11 bases agree with TRBD2. The CDR3 length is 16 residues. Looked up from germline, CDR1 is ENHRY and CDR2 is SYGVKD. With V trimmed by 0 bases and J by 7 bases, 5 bases remained unmatched. The CDR3 DNA is TGTGCCATCAGTGAGTCACTAGCGGGGGTGAAGAATGAGCAGTTCTTC. Amino acids: CAISESLAGVKNEQFF.

V gene TRBV7-2 combines with J gene TRBJ2-1; D is uncertain. V was clipped by 3 bases and J by 0 bases, with 9 bases between them. CDR1 is SGHTA, CDR2 FQGNSA, per germline. The length of the CDR3 is 15 residues. CDR3 loop: CASSFAVSSYNEQFF. Here the CDR3 DNA reads TGTGCCAGCAGCTTTGCGGTGAGCTCCTACAATGAGCAGTTCTTC.

This chain links TRBV7-2 with TRBJ2-3; D may be TRBD1 (6 bases). The ends were cut back, 1 base at V and 4 bases at J, with 9 bases in the middle. The CDR3 has 14 amino acids. From germline, CDR1 is SGHTA and CDR2 FQGNSA. The CDR3 DNA reads as TGTGCCAGCAGCTTAGGGTCAGGGGCAGATACGCAGTATTTT. Its protein is CASSLGSGADTQYF.

V is TRBV5-1 and J is TRBJ1-6, with D unresolved. CDR3 length equals 14 residues. Per the germline V gene, CDR1 is SGHRS and CDR2 is YFSETQ. Deletions cut 0 bases from V and 7 bases from J, with 8 bases between. The CDR3 DNA is TGCGCCAGCAGCTTGGAACGGAGAAATTCACCCCTCCACTTT. This sequence encodes CASSLERRNSPLHF.

The chain uses TRBV28 and TRBJ2-5; maybe TRBD2 (7 bases). The CDR3 is 16 amino acids. The ends were cut back, 8 bases at V and 4 bases at J, with 23 bases in the middle. Germline CDR1 and CDR2: MDHEN and SYDVKM. The CDR3 here is CASAPTAQGGGETQYF. Written as DNA, the CDR3 is TGTGCCAGCGCCCCCACGGCCCAGGGAGGGGGAGAGACCCAGTACTTC.

This sequence joins TRBV5-8 and TRBJ2-1; TRBD2 matches 10 bases. The V gene end was trimmed by 4 bases and the J gene end by 6 bases; junction bases not matched to a gene: 10. Germline V lookup: CDR1 SGHTS, CDR2 YDEGEE. The CDR3 totals 16 residues. The CDR3 sequence: CASSRSPLAGVNEQFF. The CDR3 nucleotides are TGTGCCAGCAGCCGTTCTCCCCTAGCGGGAGTCAATGAGCAGTTCTTC. Using reference TRBV5-8 and TRBJ2-1 for the parts outside the CDR3, the full variable domain is EAGVTQSPTHLIKTRGQQATLRCSPISGHTSVYWYQQALGLGLQFLLWYDEGEERNRGNFPPRFSGRQFPNYSSELNVNALELEDSALYLCASSRSPLAGVNEQFFGPGTRLTVL.

V gene TRBV11-3 combines with J gene TRBJ2-5; D not resolved. The better agreement between TRBJ2-7 and the DNA end casts doubt on the J call. There are 14 residues in the CDR3. CDR1 and CDR2 (germline): SGHNT, YENEEA. The CDR3 DNA reads as TGTGCCAGCAGCTTAAGTAGGAGCTCCTACGAGCAGTACTTC. Encoded protein: CASSLSRSSYEQYF.

This chain uses TRBV2 with TRBJ1-1, with TRBD1 as a possible D gene (5 bases). In germline, CDR1 is SNHLY, CDR2 FYNNEI. This CDR3 has 15 residues. V lost 0 bases and J lost 3, with 11 bases in between. Written as DNA, the CDR3 is TGTGCCAGCAGTGAAGCGGTGGGAGGGGACACTGAAGCTTTCTTT. Protein product: CASSEAVGGDTEAFF. The variable domain in full, completed from reference TRBV2 and TRBJ1-1, reads EPEVTQTPSHQVTQMGQEVILRCVPISNHLYFYWYRQILGQKVEFLVSFYNNEISEKSEIFDDQFSVERPDGSNFTLKIRSTKLEDSAMYFCASSEAVGGDTEAFFGQGTRLTVV.

The chain links TRBV23-1 to TRBJ2-7; a possible D gene is TRBD2 (5 bases). TRBV23-1 is an ORF; its function is uncertain. V gave up 7 bases and J gave up 3 bases, with 7 bases separating them. This CDR3 spans 11 amino acids. In DNA form, the CDR3 reads TGCGCCAGCAAGGAGGACTACGAGCAGTACTTC. Protein product: CASKEDYEQYF.

The rearrangement uses TRBV29-1 and TRBJ2-7; 7 bases are a match to TRBD1. The CDR3 contains 14 residues. The V and J ends lost 4 bases and 4 bases, in that order; junction bases with no gene match: 10. Germline CDR1 is SQVTM and CDR2 is ANQGSEA. CDR3 nucleotides: TGCAGCGTTGTTTCCCCGGGACAGAATTACGAGCAGTACTTC. Translating it yields CSVVSPGQNYEQYF.

The chain is built from TRBV6-6 and TRBJ1-5; D is unresolved. The CDR3 runs to 13 residues. V was trimmed by 2 bases and J by 5 bases, leaving 7 bases between them. Germline CDR1 MNHNY, CDR2 SVGAGI (reference sequence). In nucleotides, the CDR3 is TGTGCCAGCAGTTACACGGAGTATCAGCCCCAGCATTTT. Residues: CASSYTEYQPQHF.

This rearrangement joins TRBV6-5 to TRBJ2-7, with D possibly matching TRBD2 (6 bases). V gave up 8 bases and J gave up 0 bases, with 14 bases separating them. The CDR3 is 14 residues long. Germline V CDR1 and CDR2: MNHEY, SVGAGI. CDR3 amino acids: CASSRGMPSYEQYF. The CDR3 bases are TGTGCCAGCTCCCGCGGGATGCCCTCCTACGAGCAGTACTTC.

The rearrangement joins TRBV6-5 to TRBJ2-1, with a tentative D call TRBD1 (5 bases). V was shortened by 2 bases and J by 6 bases, with 14 bases between the two germline ends. This CDR3 has 15 residues. The germline V gene encodes CDR1 MNHEY and CDR2 SVGAGI. In nucleotides, the CDR3 is TGTGCCAGCAGTTACGGGCTAGGGGTAGGCAATGAGCAGTTCTTC. Translated, it gives CASSYGLGVGNEQFF.

The chain is built from TRBV18 and TRBJ2-4; D call uncertain. Germline lookup yields CDR1 KGHSH and CDR2 LQKENI. V lost 3 bases and J 1 base, leaving 4 bases between the germline ends. This CDR3 has 13 amino acids. This CDR3 is CASSPSAKNIQYF. The DNA for the CDR3 is TGTGCCAGCTCACCGTCGGCCAAAAACATTCAGTACTTC.

This chain connects TRBV7-9 to TRBJ2-1; unclear D gene. Between the trimmed V and J ends, which lost 5 bases and 6 bases, there was a span of 20 bases. The CDR3 is made up of 16 amino acids. Germline CDR1 and CDR2: SEHNR and FQNEAQ (reference sequence). DNA for the CDR3: TGTGCCAGCAGCCCAAGACTCGATCTTGCTAGCAATGAGCAGTTCTTC. It encodes CASSPRLDLASNEQFF.

The chain is built from TRBV2 and TRBJ2-7; D is possibly TRBD2 (5 bases). Between the trimmed V and J ends, which lost 6 bases and 4 bases, there was a span of 7 bases. This CDR3 is built from 11 residues. CDR1 and CDR2 from the germline V gene are SNHLY and FYNNEI. CDR3 coding DNA: TGTGCCAGCAGGAGGGAGTACGAGCAGTACTTC. Its protein product is CASRREYEQYF. Full variable domain (missing parts from reference TRBV2 and TRBJ2-7): EPEVTQTPSHQVTQMGQEVILRCVPISNHLYFYWYRQILGQKVEFLVSFYNNEISEKSEIFDDQFSVERPDGSNFTLKIRSTKLEDSAMYFCASRREYEQYFGPGTRLTVT.

The genes are TRBV25-1 and TRBJ2-7, with 11 nucleotides matching TRBD2. From germline, CDR1 is MGHDK and CDR2 SYGVNS. The V segment lost 3 bases and the J segment 2 bases; nucleotides outside the gene matches: 3. The CDR3 sequence is 15 residues long. The CDR3 nucleotides are TGTGCCAGCAGTGATACTAGCGGGAGCGCCTACGAGCAGTACTTC. It encodes CASSDTSGSAYEQYF.